This passage covers 15 T cell receptor beta chains from one sample sequenced in a study of technical replicates of blood from a handful of donors. Profiled with immunoSEQ multiplex PCR; TCRdb holds only in-frame clones, not every one. The sample holds 100,000 or so clones, 95% to 97% seen once. Sequenced material: T cells isolated from PBMCs. The receptors were gathered from a human donor in good health.

The CDR3 loop reads CASSSVLQRGEAFF. For the CDR3, the DNA is TGCGCCAGCAGCTCAGTCCTTCAGCGGGGTGAAGCTTTCTTT. The chain couples TRBV5-1 to TRBJ1-1; D is ambiguous. Germline lookup yields CDR1 SGHRS and CDR2 YFSETQ. The CDR3 contains 14 residues. V was pared by 3 bases and J by 7 bases, with 16 bases between.

CDR3 loop: CASSYSHTGYTEAFF. DNA of the CDR3: TGTGCCAGCAGTTATAGTCACACAGGGTACACTGAAGCTTTCTTT. The chain combines TRBV6-5 with TRBJ1-1; a weak D match, TRBD1 (6 bases). This CDR3 comprises 15 residues. Germline-derived CDR1 and CDR2 are MNHEY and SVGAGI. V lost 3 bases, J lost 3 bases, and 14 bases lay in between.

The V and J genes are TRBV25-1 and TRBJ2-1; no definite D call. Looked up from germline, CDR1 is MGHDK and CDR2 is SYGVNS. Trimming left V 3 bases short and J 6 bases short, with 6 bases between. The CDR3 is 12 amino acids. Here the CDR3 DNA reads TGTGCCAGCAGTGACTCCGTCAATGAGCAGTTCTTC. This codes for CASSDSVNEQFF. Using reference TRBV25-1 and TRBJ2-1 for the parts outside the CDR3, the full variable domain is EADIYQTPRYLVIGTGKKITLECSQTMGHDKMYWYQQDPGMELHLIHYSYGVNSTEKGDLSSESTVSRIRTEHFPLTLESARPSHTSQYLCASSDSVNEQFFGPGTRLTVL.

This chain uses TRBV5-6 with TRBJ1-5; D is undetermined. Germline V gene data show CDR1 as SGHDT and CDR2 as YYEEEE. V was clipped by 5 bases and J by 5 bases, with 8 bases between them. This CDR3 region has 12 residues. The CDR3 DNA follows: TGTGCCAGCAGTTATACAGATCAGCCCCAGCATTTT. Encoded protein: CASSYTDQPQHF. Combining the CDR3 with reference TRBV5-6 and TRBJ1-5 gives the whole variable domain DAGVTQSPTHLIKTRGQQVTLRCSPKSGHDTVSWYQQALGQGPQFIFQYYEEEERQRGNFPDRFSGHQFPNYSSELNVNALLLGDSALYLCASSYTDQPQHFGDGTRLSIL.

V gene TRBV6-5 combines with J gene TRBJ2-7; 7 bases are shared with TRBD2. CDR1 is MNHEY and CDR2 is SVGAGI in the germline V gene. Trimming at V came to 5 bases and at J to 7 bases, leaving 11 bases not matched to a gene. The CDR3 extends over 14 amino acids. CDR3 in DNA: TGTGCCAGCAGTAACACGGGAGAAGCGGGGGAGCAGTACTTC. Residues: CASSNTGEAGEQYF.

This chain connects TRBV27 to TRBJ1-1; D is ambiguous. The germline CDR1 and CDR2 sequences are MNHEY and SMNVEV (reference sequence). V gave up 2 bases and J gave up 7 bases, with 11 bases separating them. CDR3 length: 13 amino acids. The CDR3 protein is CASSLVTYSEAFF. CDR3 DNA sequence: TGTGCCAGCAGTTTAGTCACTTATAGTGAAGCTTTCTTT.

V and J are TRBV7-3 and TRBJ2-3; 7 bases are a match to TRBD2. Trimming at V came to 0 bases and at J to 5 bases, leaving 5 bases not matched to a gene. Germline V CDR1 and CDR2: SGHTA, FQGTGA. This CDR3 comprises 15 residues. CDR3 in amino acids: CASSLTAGLGDTQYF. The CDR3 region has the DNA TGTGCCAGCAGCTTAACAGCGGGATTGGGAGATACGCAGTATTTT.

V is TRBV9 and J is TRBJ1-4; D gene ambiguous. CDR1 is SGDLS, CDR2 YYNGEE, per germline. Trimming stripped 2 bases from V and 16 bases from J, with 15 bases between. CDR3 size: 12 residues. The CDR3 bases are TGTGCCAGCAGCGTGAGGGCCCCGGTCAAGTTTTTT. This codes for CASSVRAPVKFF. Together with reference TRBV9 and TRBJ1-4, the CDR3 gives the full variable domain: DSGVTQTPKHLITATGQRVTLRCSPRSGDLSVYWYQQSLDQGLQFLIQYYNGEERAKGNILERFSAQQFPDLHSELNLSSLELGDSALYFCASSVRAPVKFFGSGTQLSVL.

The rearrangement uses TRBV19 and TRBJ1-5; D call uncertain. This CDR3 contains 11 residues. V lost 4 bases and J lost 10, with 8 bases in between. Germline CDR1 reads LNHDA; CDR2 reads SQIVND (reference sequence). The CDR3 is CASSNYEPQHF. In DNA form, the CDR3 reads TGTGCCAGTAGTAACTACGAACCCCAGCATTTT.

The chain couples TRBV4-1 to TRBJ1-2; 10 bases match TRBD1. J was trimmed by 8 bases and V by 0 bases; bases with no gene match: 0. The CDR3 has 13 amino acids. Per the germline V gene, CDR1 is MGHRA and CDR2 is YSYEKL. This chain's CDR3 is CASSQETGGGYTF. CDR3 DNA: TGCGCCAGCAGCCAAGAGACAGGGGGCGGCTACACCTTC.

With respect to this clone: The sample holds other DNA sequences that translate to the same CDR3. V and J are TRBV9 and TRBJ2-7; 7 bases agree with TRBD1. The CDR3 spans 14 residues. V was clipped by 0 bases and J by 2 bases; unmatched bases: 2. CDR1 and CDR2 from the germline V gene are SGDLS and YYNGEE. The CDR3 sequence is CASSVATGAYEQYF. CDR3 coding DNA: TGTGCCAGCAGCGTAGCTACAGGGGCCTACGAGCAGTACTTC.

This clone was recorded only once. The rearrangement links TRBV2 to TRBJ2-5, with 8 bases that match TRBD2. With 3 bases clipped from V and 1 base from J, the junction kept 4 bases outside the gene matches. Germline-derived CDR1 and CDR2 are SNHLY and FYNNEI. The CDR3 is 15 residues long. CDR3 DNA: TGTGCCAGCAGTGAGTTGAGCGGGAGCCAAGAGACCCAGTACTTC. It encodes CASSELSGSQETQYF.

The chain recombines TRBV6-5 with TRBJ2-7, with a tentative D call TRBD2 (6 bases). CDR1 MNHEY and CDR2 SVGAGI come from the germline V gene. The CDR3 spans 14 residues. V was shortened by 2 bases and J by 3 bases, with 11 bases between the two germline ends. The CDR3 is CASSYGNSGYEQYF. The CDR3 DNA sequence: TGTGCCAGCAGTTACGGGAATAGCGGCTACGAGCAGTACTTC.

This chain connects TRBV5-1 to TRBJ2-6, with D possibly being TRBD2 (5 bases). The CDR3 contains 18 residues. The V gene lost 0 bases and the J gene lost 0 bases, with 13 bases spanning the gap. Germline CDR1 is SGHRS and CDR2 is YFSETQ. The chain's CDR3 is CASSLGGFESSGANVLTF. The CDR3 DNA is TGCGCCAGCAGCTTGGGAGGGTTCGAGAGCTCTGGGGCCAACGTCCTGACTTTC.

The DNA for the CDR3 is TGTGCCAGTAGTATAAGCAAGAACACTGAAGCTTTCTTT. Translation gives CASSISKNTEAFF. The chain joins TRBV19 to TRBJ1-1; D gene ambiguous. The V and J ends lost 2 bases and 1 base respectively, with 5 bases between them. The CDR3 consists of 13 residues. Germline loops: CDR1 LNHDA, CDR2 SQIVND (reference sequence).